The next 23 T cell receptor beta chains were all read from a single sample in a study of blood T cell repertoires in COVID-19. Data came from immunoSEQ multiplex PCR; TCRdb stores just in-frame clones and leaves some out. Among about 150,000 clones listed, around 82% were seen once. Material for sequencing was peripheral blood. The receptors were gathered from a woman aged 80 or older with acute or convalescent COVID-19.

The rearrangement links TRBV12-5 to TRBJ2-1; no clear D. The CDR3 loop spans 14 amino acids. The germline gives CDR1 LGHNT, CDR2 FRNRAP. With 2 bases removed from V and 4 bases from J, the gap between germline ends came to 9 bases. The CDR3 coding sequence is TGTGCTAGTGGTTTGTGGCCCCTGTACAATGAGCAGTTCTTC. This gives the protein CASGLWPLYNEQFF.

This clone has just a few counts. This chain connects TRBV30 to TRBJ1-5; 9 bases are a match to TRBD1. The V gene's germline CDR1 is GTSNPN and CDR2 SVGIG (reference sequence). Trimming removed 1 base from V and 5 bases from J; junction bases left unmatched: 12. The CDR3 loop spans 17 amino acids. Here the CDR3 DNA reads TGTGCCTGGAGTGCCCGGATGGGACAGGGCCGTGATCAGCCCCAGCATTTT. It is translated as CAWSARMGQGRDQPQHF.

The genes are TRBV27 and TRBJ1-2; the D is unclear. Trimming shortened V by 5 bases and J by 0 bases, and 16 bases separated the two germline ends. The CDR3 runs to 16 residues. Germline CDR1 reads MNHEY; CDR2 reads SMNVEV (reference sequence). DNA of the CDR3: TGTGCCAGCAGTATGAGGATGATGAGTTCTAACTATGGCTACACCTTC. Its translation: CASSMRMMSSNYGYTF.

CDR3 bases: TGTGCCACCAGTGATCCCCCTGAAGGGACAGGGGGCAAGGGTAATGAGCAGTTCTTC. Its translation: CATSDPPEGTGGKGNEQFF. V gene TRBV24-1 combines with J gene TRBJ2-1; TRBD1 matches 12 bases. This CDR3 contains 19 residues. Unmatched junction bases numbered 15, after V lost 3 bases and J lost 7 bases. Germline V gene sequence: CDR1 KGHDR, CDR2 SFDVKD.

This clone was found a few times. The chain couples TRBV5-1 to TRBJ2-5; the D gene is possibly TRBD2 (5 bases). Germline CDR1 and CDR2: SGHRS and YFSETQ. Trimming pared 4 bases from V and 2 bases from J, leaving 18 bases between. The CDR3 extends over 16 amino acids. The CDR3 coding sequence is TGCGCCAGCAGCCCGGTCCAAGGACTTCCTCAAGAGACCCAGTACTTC. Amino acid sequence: CASSPVQGLPQETQYF. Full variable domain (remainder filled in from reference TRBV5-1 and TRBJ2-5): KAGVTQTPRYLIKTRGQQVTLSCSPISGHRSVSWYQQTPGQGLQFLFEYFSETQRNKGNFPGRFSGRQFSNSRSEMNVSTLELGDSALYLCASSPVQGLPQETQYFGPGTRLLVL.

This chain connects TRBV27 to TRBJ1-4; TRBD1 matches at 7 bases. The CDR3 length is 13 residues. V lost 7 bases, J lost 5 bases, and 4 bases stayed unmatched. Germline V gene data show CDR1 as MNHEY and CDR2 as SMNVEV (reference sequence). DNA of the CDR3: TGTGCCAGCAAAGGGGGCGCAAATGAAAAACTGTTTTTT. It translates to CASKGGANEKLFF.

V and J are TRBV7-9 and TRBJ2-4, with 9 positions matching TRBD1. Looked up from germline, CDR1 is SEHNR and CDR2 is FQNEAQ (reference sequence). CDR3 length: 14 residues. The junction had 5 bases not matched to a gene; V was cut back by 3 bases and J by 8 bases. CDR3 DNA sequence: TGTGCCAGCAGCTTGGGACAGGGTCATGACATTCAGTACTTC. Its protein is CASSLGQGHDIQYF.

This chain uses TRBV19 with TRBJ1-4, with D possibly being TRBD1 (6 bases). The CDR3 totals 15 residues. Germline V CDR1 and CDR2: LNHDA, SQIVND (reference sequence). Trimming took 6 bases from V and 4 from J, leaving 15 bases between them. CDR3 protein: CASRRRTALNEKLFF. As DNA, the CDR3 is TGTGCCAGTAGGCGACGGACAGCGCTTAATGAAAAACTGTTTTTT. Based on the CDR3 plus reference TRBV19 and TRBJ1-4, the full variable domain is DGGITQSPKYLFRKEGQNVTLSCEQNLNHDAMYWYRQDPGQGLRLIYYSQIVNDFQKGDIAEGYSVSREKKESFPLTVTSAQKNPTAFYLCASRRRTALNEKLFFGSGTQLSVL.

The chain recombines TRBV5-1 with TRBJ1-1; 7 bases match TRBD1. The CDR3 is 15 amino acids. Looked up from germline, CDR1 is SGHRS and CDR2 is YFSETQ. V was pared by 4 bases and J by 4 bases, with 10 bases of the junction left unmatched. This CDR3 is CASSHARTGATEAFF. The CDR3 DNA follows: TGCGCCAGCAGCCATGCTAGGACAGGAGCCACTGAAGCTTTCTTT.

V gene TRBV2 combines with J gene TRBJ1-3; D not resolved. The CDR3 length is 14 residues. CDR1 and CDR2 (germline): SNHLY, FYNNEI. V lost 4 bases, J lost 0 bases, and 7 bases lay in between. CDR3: CASSGLDSGNTIYF. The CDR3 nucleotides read TGTGCCAGCAGTGGACTGGACTCTGGAAACACCATATATTTT.

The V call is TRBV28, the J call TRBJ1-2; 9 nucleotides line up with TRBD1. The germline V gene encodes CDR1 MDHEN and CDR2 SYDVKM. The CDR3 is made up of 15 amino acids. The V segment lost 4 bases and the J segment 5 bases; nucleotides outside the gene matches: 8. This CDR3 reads CASSSPGTGTYGYTF. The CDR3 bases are TGTGCCAGCAGTTCTCCCGGGACAGGGACTTATGGCTACACCTTC.

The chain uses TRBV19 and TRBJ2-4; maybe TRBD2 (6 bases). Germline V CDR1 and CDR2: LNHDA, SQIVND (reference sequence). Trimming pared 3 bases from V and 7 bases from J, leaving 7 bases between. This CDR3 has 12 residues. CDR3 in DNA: TGTGCCAGTAGTATGGAGGGGAACATTCAGTACTTC. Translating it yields CASSMEGNIQYF.

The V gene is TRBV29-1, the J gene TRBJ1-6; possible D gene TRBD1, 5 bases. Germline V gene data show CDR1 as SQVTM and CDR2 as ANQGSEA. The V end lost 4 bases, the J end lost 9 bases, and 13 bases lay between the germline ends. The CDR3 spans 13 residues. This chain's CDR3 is CSVAGVGGSPLHF. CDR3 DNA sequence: TGCAGCGTTGCGGGGGTTGGCGGTTCACCCCTCCACTTT.

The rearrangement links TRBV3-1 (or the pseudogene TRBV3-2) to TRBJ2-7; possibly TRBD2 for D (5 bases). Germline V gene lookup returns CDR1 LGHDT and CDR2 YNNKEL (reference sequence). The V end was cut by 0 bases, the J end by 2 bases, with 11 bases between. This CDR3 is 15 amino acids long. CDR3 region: CASSQDWKRPYEQYF. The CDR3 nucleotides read TGTGCCAGCAGCCAAGATTGGAAGCGGCCCTACGAGCAGTACTTC.

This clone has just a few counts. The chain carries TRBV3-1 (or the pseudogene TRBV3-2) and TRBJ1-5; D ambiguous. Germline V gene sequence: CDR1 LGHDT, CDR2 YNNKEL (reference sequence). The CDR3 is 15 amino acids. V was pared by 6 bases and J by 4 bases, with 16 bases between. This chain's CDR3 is CASSPSGLRNQPQHF. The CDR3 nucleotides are TGTGCCAGCAGTCCTTCGGGGTTAAGGAATCAGCCCCAGCATTTT.

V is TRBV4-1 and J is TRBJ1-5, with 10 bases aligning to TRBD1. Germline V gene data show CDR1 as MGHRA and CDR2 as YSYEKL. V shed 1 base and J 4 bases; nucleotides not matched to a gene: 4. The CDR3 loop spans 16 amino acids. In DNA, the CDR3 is TGCGCCAGCAGCCAAGGGACAGGGGGGATAAATCAGCCCCAGCATTTT. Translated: CASSQGTGGINQPQHF.

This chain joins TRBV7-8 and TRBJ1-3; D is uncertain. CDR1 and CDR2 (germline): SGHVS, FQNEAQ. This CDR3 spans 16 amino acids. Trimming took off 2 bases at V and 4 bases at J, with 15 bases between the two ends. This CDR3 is CASSLLSPRFGNTIYF. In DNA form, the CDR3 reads TGTGCCAGCAGCTTACTTTCGCCCCGGTTCGGAAACACCATATATTTT.

The CDR3 nucleotides read TGTGCCAGCAGCCCCCCCGGGGGGCAAAATGAAAAACTGTTTTTT. Translation gives CASSPPGGQNEKLFF. This chain uses TRBV9 with TRBJ1-4, with D maybe TRBD1 (6 bases). The V end was cut by 4 bases, the J end by 5 bases, with 15 bases between. The CDR3 runs 15 residues. Germline values: CDR1 SGDLS, CDR2 YYNGEE.

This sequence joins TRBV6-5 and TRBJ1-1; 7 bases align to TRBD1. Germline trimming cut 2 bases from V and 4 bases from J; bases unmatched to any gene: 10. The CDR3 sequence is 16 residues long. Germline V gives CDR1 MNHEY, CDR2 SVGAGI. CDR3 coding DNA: TGTGCCAGCAGTTACCAGACAGGGAGTCATACCACTGAAGCTTTCTTT. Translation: CASSYQTGSHTTEAFF.

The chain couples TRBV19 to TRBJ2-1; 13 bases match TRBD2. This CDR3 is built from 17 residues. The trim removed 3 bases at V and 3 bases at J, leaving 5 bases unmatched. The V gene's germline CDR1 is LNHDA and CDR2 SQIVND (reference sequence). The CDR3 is CASSIWTSGRVYNEQFF. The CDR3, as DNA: TGTGCCAGTAGTATTTGGACTAGCGGGAGAGTCTACAATGAGCAGTTCTTC.

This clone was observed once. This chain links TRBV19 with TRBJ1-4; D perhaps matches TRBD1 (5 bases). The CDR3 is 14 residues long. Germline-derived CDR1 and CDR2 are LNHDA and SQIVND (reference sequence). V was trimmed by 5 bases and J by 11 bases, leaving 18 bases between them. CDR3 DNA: TGTGCCAGTAGTTTCCAGGGCCGTTGGGCCAAACTGTTTTTT. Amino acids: CASSFQGRWAKLFF.

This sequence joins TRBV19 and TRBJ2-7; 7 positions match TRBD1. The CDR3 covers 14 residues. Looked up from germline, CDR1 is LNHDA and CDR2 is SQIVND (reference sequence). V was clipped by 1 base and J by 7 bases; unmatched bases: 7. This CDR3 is CASSIGGGAQEQYF. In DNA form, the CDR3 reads TGTGCCAGTAGTATAGGAGGGGGCGCGCAAGAGCAGTACTTC.

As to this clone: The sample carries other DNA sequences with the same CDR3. The CDR3 DNA reads TGTGCCAGTAGTATCGGTCAGGGGAGCTCCTATAATTCACCCCTCCACTTT. As protein: CASSIGQGSSYNSPLHF. The V gene is TRBV19, the J gene TRBJ1-6; maybe TRBD1 (6 bases). The CDR3 loop spans 17 amino acids. V was trimmed by 3 bases and J by 0 bases, leaving 12 bases between them. Germline CDR1 is LNHDA and CDR2 is SQIVND (reference sequence).